The 17 T cell receptor beta chains below were found in one sample sequenced in a study of CD8 T cells in ankylosing spondylitis. TCRdb fed the 5' RACE reads into MiXCR, producing one record per CDR3 protein. The data show some 200,000 distinct CDR3 sequences, roughly 13% seen once. The sequenced sample was blood, either unsorted or a sorted T cell fraction (not recorded which). All receptors come from a male donor with ankylosing spondylitis or in good health (not recorded which).

This clonotype came up a few times. The chain employs TRBV3-1 and TRBJ1-2; D ambiguous. The CDR3 spans 13 residues. Germline loops: CDR1 LGHDT, CDR2 YNNKEL (reference sequence). The ends were cut back, 0 bases at V and 4 bases at J, with 6 bases in the middle. The CDR3 protein is CASSQEVAYGYTF. In nucleotides, the CDR3 is TGTGCCAGCAGCCAAGAGGTAGCCTATGGCTACACCTTC.

On this clonotype: At one end, the junction sequence differs from germline, possibly due to a read error. CDR3 sequence (DNA): TGTGCCAGCCAGGGTCCGGCCATCGGCACAGATACGCAGTACTTT. Translation gives CASQGPAIGTDTQYF. V is TRBV7-8 and J is TRBJ2-3; D is possibly TRBD1 (5 bases). The germline V gene has CDR1 SGHVS and CDR2 FQNEAQ. This CDR3 contains 15 residues.

This clonotype has just a few counts. V gene TRBV20-1 combines with J gene TRBJ2-1, with 11 bases identical to TRBD2. Germline CDR1 is DFQATT and CDR2 is SNEGSKA (reference sequence). After removal of 5 bases from V and 3 bases from J, the junction contained 9 bases not matched to a gene. CDR3 length: 16 residues. CDR3 nucleotide sequence: TGCAGTGCTGGGTCGGGACTAGCGGCGAACTACAATGAGCAGTTCTTC. Translating it yields CSAGSGLAANYNEQFF.

The J gene is TRBJ2-1, the V gene TRBV12-3 or TRBV12-4; 9 positions match TRBD2. The V segment lost 3 bases and the J segment 16 bases; nucleotides outside the gene matches: 4. The CDR3 consists of 11 residues. The CDR3 reads CASSFTGLAFF. The CDR3 DNA sequence: TGTGCCAGCAGTTTTACGGGACTAGCCTTCTTC.

This clonotype was found many times. The chain has TRBV18 and TRBJ2-3; perhaps TRBD2 as D (5 bases). CDR1 and CDR2 (germline): KGHSH, LQKENI. This CDR3 has 13 amino acids. Trimming pared 4 bases from V and 2 bases from J, leaving 7 bases between. CDR3 sequence reads: CASSQADTDTQYF. The CDR3 DNA sequence: TGTGCCAGCTCACAAGCGGACACAGATACGCAGTATTTT.

The V gene is TRBV4-1, the J gene TRBJ2-3; 9 bases are a match to TRBD2. After removal of 3 bases from V and 4 bases from J, the junction contained 5 bases not matched to a gene. This CDR3 comprises 15 residues. CDR1 MGHRA and CDR2 YSYEKL come from the germline V gene. The CDR3 reads CASSHLAGPPDTQYF. In nucleotides, the CDR3 is TGCGCCAGCAGCCATCTAGCGGGGCCGCCAGATACGCAGTATTTT.

The V call is TRBV7-2, the J call TRBJ2-1; D is tentatively TRBD1 or TRBD2 (6 bases each). Trimming took off 7 bases at V and 2 bases at J, with 12 bases between the two ends. Germline assignment: CDR1 SGHTA and CDR2 FQGNSA. This CDR3 is 14 amino acids long. CDR3 sequence reads: CASTLRGPYNEQFF. The CDR3 region has the DNA TGTGCCAGCACCCTCCGGGGGCCCTACAATGAGCAGTTCTTC.

The V gene is TRBV27, the J gene TRBJ1-6; 7 positions agree with TRBD1. Trimming took 5 bases from V and 6 from J; bases not matched to a gene: 4. CDR1 and CDR2 (germline): MNHEY, SMNVEV (reference sequence). This CDR3 region has 14 residues. The CDR3 DNA follows: TGTGCCAGCAGTCTCGGACAGGCTAATTCACCCCTCCACTTT. It specifies CASSLGQANSPLHF.

This clonotype has ten or more counts. This chain uses TRBV5-1 with TRBJ1-2; D gene ambiguous. The germline V gene has CDR1 SGHRS and CDR2 YFSETQ. V gave up 0 bases and J gave up 8 bases, with 14 bases separating them. The CDR3 extends over 14 amino acids. The CDR3 reads CASSLDPDARGYTF. The CDR3 DNA reads TGCGCCAGCAGCTTGGACCCGGACGCCAGAGGCTACACCTTC.

This clonotype has more than one count but fewer than ten. This chain connects TRBV14 to TRBJ2-2; 14 bases map to TRBD2. This CDR3 region has 19 residues. CDR1 is SGHDN, CDR2 FVKESK, per germline. After removal of 2 bases from V and 3 bases from J, the junction contained 8 bases not matched to a gene. In DNA, the CDR3 is TGTGCCAGCAGCCAAATCGGACTAGCGGGAGGTCCCCACACCGGGGAGCTGTTTTTT. This sequence encodes CASSQIGLAGGPHTGELFF.

This clonotype was observed a handful of times. The chain links TRBV6-1 to TRBJ2-2; 8 bases map to TRBD2. The CDR3 runs 13 residues. With V trimmed by 10 bases and J by 5 bases, 6 bases remained unmatched. Germline loops: CDR1 MNHNS, CDR2 SASEGT. The CDR3 is CATGPSGTGELFF. DNA of the CDR3: TGTGCCACCGGCCCTAGCGGGACCGGGGAGCTGTTTTTT.

Many counts were recorded for this clonotype. The V call is TRBV19, the J call TRBJ2-7, with TRBD1 matching over 7 bases. The V segment lost 3 bases and the J segment 5 bases; nucleotides outside the gene matches: 4. CDR1 and CDR2 (germline): LNHDA, SQIVND (reference sequence). The CDR3 has 13 residues. The CDR3 DNA is TGTGCCAGTAGTATTGGACAGGTCCACGAGCAGTACTTC. It codes for CASSIGQVHEQYF.

This clonotype was observed a few times. The chain uses TRBV6-5 and TRBJ2-7, with 8 nucleotides matching TRBD1. Germline CDR1 and CDR2: MNHEY and SVGAGI. V was clipped by 8 bases and J by 5 bases; unmatched bases: 8. This CDR3 region has 13 residues. The CDR3 DNA reads TGTGCCAGCTGTCACAGGGGGAGCGACGAGCAGTACTTC. It codes for CASCHRGSDEQYF.

This clonotype appeared a few times. The V gene is TRBV20-1, the J gene TRBJ2-1, with 8 bases lining up with TRBD1. V was clipped by 4 bases and J by 0 bases; unmatched bases: 2. Germline lookup yields CDR1 DFQATT and CDR2 SNEGSKA (reference sequence). The CDR3 loop spans 14 amino acids. CDR3 nucleotides: TGCAGTGCTAAAGACAGGGGCTCCTACAATGAGCAGTTCTTC. Translation: CSAKDRGSYNEQFF.

The gene calls are TRBV10-1 and TRBJ2-7; D is perhaps TRBD2 (5 bases). Germline V lookup: CDR1 WNHNN, CDR2 SYGVQD (reference sequence). V was pared by 0 bases and J by 6 bases, with 12 bases between. The CDR3 runs to 14 residues. This chain's CDR3 is CASSESKPAGEQYF. In DNA, the CDR3 is TGCGCCAGCAGTGAGTCGAAACCTGCGGGCGAGCAGTACTTC.

This clonotype was detected only a few times. This chain uses TRBV6-1 with TRBJ1-1; possibly TRBD1 for D (6 bases). The V gene lost 2 bases and the J gene lost 6 bases, with 16 bases spanning the gap. CDR1 and CDR2 from the germline V gene are MNHNS and SASEGT. The CDR3 runs to 15 residues. The CDR3 reads CASSEIFGGYAEAFF. In nucleotides, the CDR3 is TGTGCCAGCAGTGAAATCTTCGGGGGCTACGCTGAAGCTTTCTTT.

The rearrangement links TRBV21-1 to TRBJ1-5. TRBV21-1 is termed a pseudogene. This CDR3 is built from 16 residues. In nucleotides, the CDR3 is TGTGCCAGCAGCAAATCAAGGCCATATAGCAATCAGCCCCAGCATTTT. Its protein is CASSKSRPYSNQPQHF.